Shown below are 3 T cell receptor beta chains from a single sample sequenced in a study of T cell responses to AZD1222 COVID-19 vaccine. Generated by immunoSEQ multiplex PCR, the TCRdb table keeps only in-frame clones and is missing some. The sample records around 140,000 clones, 85% to 95% being singletons. The starting material was peripheral blood, obtained on day 0 of AZD1222 vaccination. The receptor source for this set is an adult in good health.

The chain recombines TRBV4-1 with TRBJ1-4, with TRBD1 matching 8 bases. J gave up 4 bases and V 3 bases, and 4 bases lay outside the gene matches. The CDR3 is 15 residues long. Looked up from germline, CDR1 is MGHRA and CDR2 is YSYEKL. The CDR3 here is CASSHSGQVNEKLFF. CDR3 nucleotides: TGCGCCAGCAGCCACTCGGGACAGGTTAATGAAAAACTGTTTTTT.

Points on this clone: The sample has other DNA sequences that encode this CDR3 too. V usage is TRBV5-4 and J usage is TRBJ2-1; D unclear. Germline assignment: CDR1 SGHNT and CDR2 YYREEE (reference sequence). This CDR3 contains 13 residues. V was trimmed by 0 bases and J by 5 bases, leaving 6 bases between them. The CDR3 region is CASSLGANNEQFF. In DNA form, the CDR3 reads TGTGCCAGCAGCTTGGGAGCCAACAATGAGCAGTTCTTC. The whole variable domain, filled in from reference TRBV5-4 and TRBJ2-1, reads ETGVTQSPTHLIKTRGQQVTLRCSSQSGHNTVSWYQQALGQGPQFIFQYYREEENGRGNFPPRFSGLQFPNYSSELNVNALELDDSALYLCASSLGANNEQFFGPGTRLTVL.

The rearrangement joins TRBV27 to TRBJ1-2; D remains unclear. This CDR3 has 15 residues. CDR1 is MNHEY, CDR2 SMNVEV, per germline (reference sequence). Between the trimmed V and J ends, which lost 3 bases and 0 bases, there was a span of 11 bases. The CDR3 reads CASSFTGEANYGYTF. CDR3 DNA: TGTGCCAGCAGTTTTACCGGAGAAGCTAACTATGGCTACACCTTC.